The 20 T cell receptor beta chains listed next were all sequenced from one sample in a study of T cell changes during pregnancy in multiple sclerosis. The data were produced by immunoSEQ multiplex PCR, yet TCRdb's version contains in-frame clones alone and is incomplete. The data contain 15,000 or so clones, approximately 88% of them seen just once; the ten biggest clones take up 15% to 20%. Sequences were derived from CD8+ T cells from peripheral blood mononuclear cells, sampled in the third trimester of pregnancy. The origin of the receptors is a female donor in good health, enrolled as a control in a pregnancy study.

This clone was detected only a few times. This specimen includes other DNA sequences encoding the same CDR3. The CDR3: CSAREVYEQYF. The CDR3 DNA reads as TGCAGTGCAAGGGAGGTATACGAGCAGTACTTC. The chain employs TRBV20-1 and TRBJ2-7, with D maybe TRBD2 (6 bases). From germline, CDR1 is DFQATT and CDR2 SNEGSKA (reference sequence). The CDR3 loop spans 11 amino acids. V shed 6 bases and J shed 4 bases, with 10 bases lying between them.

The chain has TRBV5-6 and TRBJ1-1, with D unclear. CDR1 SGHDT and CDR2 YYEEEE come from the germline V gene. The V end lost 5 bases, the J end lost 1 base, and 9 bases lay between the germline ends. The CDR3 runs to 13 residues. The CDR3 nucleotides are TGTGCCAGCAGTCCTAGTGAGAACACTGAAGCTTTCTTT. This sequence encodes CASSPSENTEAFF.

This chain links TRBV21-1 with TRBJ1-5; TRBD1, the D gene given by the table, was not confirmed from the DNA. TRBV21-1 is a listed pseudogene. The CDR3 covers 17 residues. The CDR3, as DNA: TGTGCCAGCAGCAAAGCGCTGGGACAGGGGGTCGAGCAGCCCCAGCATTTT. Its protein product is CASSKALGQGVEQPQHF.

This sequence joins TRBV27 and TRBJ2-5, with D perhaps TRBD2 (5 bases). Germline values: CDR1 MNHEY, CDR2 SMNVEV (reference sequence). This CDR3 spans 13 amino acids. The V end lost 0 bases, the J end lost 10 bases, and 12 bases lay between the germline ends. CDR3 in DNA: TGTGCCAGCAGTTTATCCCCTCCCGGGGACCAGTACTTC. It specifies CASSLSPPGDQYF.

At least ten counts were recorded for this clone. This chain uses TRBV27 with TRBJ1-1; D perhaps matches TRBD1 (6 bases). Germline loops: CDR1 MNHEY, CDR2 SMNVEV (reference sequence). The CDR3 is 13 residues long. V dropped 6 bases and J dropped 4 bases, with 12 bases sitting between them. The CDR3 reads CASSLQGPTEAFF. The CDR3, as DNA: TGTGCCAGCAGCCTACAGGGTCCCACTGAAGCTTTCTTT.

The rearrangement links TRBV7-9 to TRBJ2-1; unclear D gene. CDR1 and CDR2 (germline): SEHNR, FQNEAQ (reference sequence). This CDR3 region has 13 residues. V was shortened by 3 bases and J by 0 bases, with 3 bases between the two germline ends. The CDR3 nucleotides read TGTGCCAGCAGCTTGAGCTCCTACAATGAGCAGTTCTTC. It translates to CASSLSSYNEQFF.

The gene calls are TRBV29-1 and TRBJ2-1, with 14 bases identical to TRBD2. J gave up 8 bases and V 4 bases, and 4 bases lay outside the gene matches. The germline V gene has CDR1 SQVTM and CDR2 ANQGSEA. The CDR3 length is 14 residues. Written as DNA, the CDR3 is TGCAGCGTTGGGACTAGCGGGAGGCCCGATGAGCAGTTCTTC. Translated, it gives CSVGTSGRPDEQFF.

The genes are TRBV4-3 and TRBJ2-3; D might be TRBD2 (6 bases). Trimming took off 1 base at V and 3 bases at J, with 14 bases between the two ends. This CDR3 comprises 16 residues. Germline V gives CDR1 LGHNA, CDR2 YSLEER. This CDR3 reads CASSQGEDYLTDTQYF. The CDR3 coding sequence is TGCGCCAGCAGCCAAGGGGAGGACTACCTTACAGATACGCAGTATTTT.

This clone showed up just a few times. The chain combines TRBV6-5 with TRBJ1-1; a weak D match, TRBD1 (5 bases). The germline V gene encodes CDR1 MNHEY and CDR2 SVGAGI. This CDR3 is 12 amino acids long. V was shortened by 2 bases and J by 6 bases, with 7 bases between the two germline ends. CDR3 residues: CASSYGAAEAFF. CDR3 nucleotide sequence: TGTGCCAGCAGTTACGGGGCAGCTGAAGCTTTCTTT.

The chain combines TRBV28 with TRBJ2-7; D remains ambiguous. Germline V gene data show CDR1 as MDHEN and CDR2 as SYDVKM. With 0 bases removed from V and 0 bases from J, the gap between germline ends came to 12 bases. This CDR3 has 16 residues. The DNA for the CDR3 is TGTGCCAGCAGTTTATGGCGACACATAAACTCCTACGAGCAGTACTTC. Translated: CASSLWRHINSYEQYF.

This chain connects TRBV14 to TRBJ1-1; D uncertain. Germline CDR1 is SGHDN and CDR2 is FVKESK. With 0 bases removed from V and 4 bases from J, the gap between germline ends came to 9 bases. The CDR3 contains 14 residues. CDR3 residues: CASSQDGQVTEAFF. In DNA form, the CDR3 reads TGTGCCAGCAGCCAAGATGGGCAGGTCACTGAAGCTTTCTTT.

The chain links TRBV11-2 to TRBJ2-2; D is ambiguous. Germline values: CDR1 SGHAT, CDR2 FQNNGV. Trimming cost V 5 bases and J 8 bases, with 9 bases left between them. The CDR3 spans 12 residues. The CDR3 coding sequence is TGTGCCAGCAGCCCCTCCACAGGGGAGCTGTTTTTT. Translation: CASSPSTGELFF.

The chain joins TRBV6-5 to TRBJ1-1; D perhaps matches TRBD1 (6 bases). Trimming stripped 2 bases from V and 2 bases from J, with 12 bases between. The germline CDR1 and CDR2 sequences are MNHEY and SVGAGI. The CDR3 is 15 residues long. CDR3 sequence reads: CASSYIGQPNTEAFF. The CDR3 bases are TGTGCCAGCAGTTACATAGGACAGCCAAACACTGAAGCTTTCTTT.

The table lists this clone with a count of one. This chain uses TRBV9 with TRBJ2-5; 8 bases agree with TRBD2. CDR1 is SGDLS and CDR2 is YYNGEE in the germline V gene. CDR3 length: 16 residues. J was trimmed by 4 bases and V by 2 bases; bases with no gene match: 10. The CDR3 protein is CASSVRASGFPETQYF. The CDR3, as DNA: TGTGCCAGCAGCGTTAGGGCTAGCGGGTTTCCAGAGACCCAGTACTTC.

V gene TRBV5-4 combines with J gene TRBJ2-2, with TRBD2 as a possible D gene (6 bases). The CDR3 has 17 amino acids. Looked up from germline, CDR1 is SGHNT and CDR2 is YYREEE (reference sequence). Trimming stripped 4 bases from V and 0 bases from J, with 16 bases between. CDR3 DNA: TGTGCCAGCAGCCCCCAAGGGAGGACACCGAACACCGGGGAGCTGTTTTTT. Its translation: CASSPQGRTPNTGELFF. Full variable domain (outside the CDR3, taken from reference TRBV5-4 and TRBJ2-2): ETGVTQSPTHLIKTRGQQVTLRCSSQSGHNTVSWYQQALGQGPQFIFQYYREEENGRGNFPPRFSGLQFPNYSSELNVNALELDDSALYLCASSPQGRTPNTGELFFGEGSRLTVL.

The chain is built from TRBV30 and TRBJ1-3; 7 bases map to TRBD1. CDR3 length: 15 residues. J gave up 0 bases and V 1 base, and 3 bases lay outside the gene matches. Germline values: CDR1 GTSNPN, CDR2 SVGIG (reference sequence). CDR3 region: CAWSEDRSSGNTIYF. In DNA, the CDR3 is TGTGCCTGGAGTGAGGACAGGAGCTCTGGAAACACCATATATTTT.

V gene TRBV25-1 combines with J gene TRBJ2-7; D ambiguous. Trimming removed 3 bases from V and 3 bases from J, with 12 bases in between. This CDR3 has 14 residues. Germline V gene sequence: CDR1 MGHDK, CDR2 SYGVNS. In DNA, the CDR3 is TGTGCCAGCAGTGATCCGGTACGAGTCTACGAGCAGTACTTC. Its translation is CASSDPVRVYEQYF.

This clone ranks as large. CDR3 residues: CASSYVGGGYTF. In DNA, the CDR3 is TGTGCCAGCAGTTACGTCGGGGGTGGCTACACCTTC. The J gene is TRBJ1-2, the V gene TRBV6-5; possibly TRBD1 for D (5 bases). Trimming pared 2 bases from V and 7 bases from J, leaving 8 bases between. This CDR3 contains 12 residues. Germline V CDR1 and CDR2: MNHEY, SVGAGI.

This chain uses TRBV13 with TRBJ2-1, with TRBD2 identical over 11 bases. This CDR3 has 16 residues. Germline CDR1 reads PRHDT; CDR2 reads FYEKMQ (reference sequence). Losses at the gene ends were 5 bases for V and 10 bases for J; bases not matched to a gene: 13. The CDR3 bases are TGTGCCAGCAGCCTCTTAGCGGGAGGGTTTGCGGGGGAGCAGTTCTTC. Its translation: CASSLLAGGFAGEQFF.

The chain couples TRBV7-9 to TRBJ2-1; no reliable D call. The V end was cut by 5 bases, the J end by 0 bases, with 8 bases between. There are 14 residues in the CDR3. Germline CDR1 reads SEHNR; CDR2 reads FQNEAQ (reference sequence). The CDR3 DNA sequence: TGTGCCAGCAGCCATGGCGGCTCCTACAATGAGCAGTTCTTC. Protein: CASSHGGSYNEQFF.